This T cell receptor (beta chain) emerged from a study of regulatory T cells in long-lasting Graves disease (dated by TCRdb to the early 2020s). With respect to the entire study: Persistent Graves' disease was defined as antithyroid drug treatment for over 5 years with persistently positive TSH receptor autoantibodies. The study was conducted in China and was registered as a clinical trial. This study used TCR sequencing and RNA sequencing of peripheral blood to compare persistent Graves' disease patients against newly diagnosed Graves' disease patients. A total of about 33 samples were covered by TCR sequencing, comprising roughly 13 persistent and 20 or so newly diagnosed Graves' disease patients. Persistent Graves' disease patients in the clinical cohort had taken antithyroid drugs for approximately ten years on average. The investigation overall reported the following: The authors acknowledged the small sample size as a limitation that may reduce accuracy. Sequencing and analysis were limited to the TCR beta chain. More public clonotypes were shared among persistent patients (about 2,800) than among newly diagnosed patients (roughly 1,000). Only peripheral blood was studied, because thyroid tissue, the primary lesion, was inaccessible. Compared with newly diagnosed patients, patients with persistent Graves' disease had lower TCR Shannon entropy and fewer highly expanded clones, which suggests clonal expansion.

What the time point label conveys for this sample: persistent/refractory GD, antithyroid drugs over 5 years with positive TRAb. For both TCR sequencing and RNA sequencing, RNA was extracted from PBMCs using TRIzol. The diagnosis of Graves' disease was made according to American Thyroid Association guidelines. The patients came from an endocrinology department in Xi'an, China. Each patient gave approximately 9.7 milliliters of peripheral blood, collected in an EDTA anticoagulant tube. PBMCs were isolated by Ficoll Paque Plus density gradient separation without further T cell sorting. RNA quality was checked with an Agilent 2100 Bioanalyzer and agarose gel, and concentration with a NanoDrop 2000. The library relied on multiplex PCR. Sequencing took place on an Illumina HiSeq 4000. iRepertoire HTBI primers and Arm-PCR amplification of CDR3 regions were used to construct TCR beta libraries. PCR products were gel purified before sequencing. The authors' pipeline ran thus. Across samples, about 64 TRBV and approximately 15 TRBJ segments were identified and used for gene usage analysis of CDR3 amino acid clonotypes. COPE and FqMerger were used to merge filtered high-quality paired reads into contigs. Contigs were aligned with BLAST to IMGT TRBV, TRBD and TRBJ reference genes, and CDR3 was defined per IMGT. Any clonotype with a frequency above 0.1% was counted as a highly expanded clone. Shannon entropy was used to measure repertoire diversity, and the Gini coefficient was used to measure V-J evenness. A clonotype was considered public if more than one individual shared it. The public reads were reprocessed in TCRdb via fastp at Q25 and MiXCR, keeping in-frame beta chains. Records with the same CDR3 protein are collapsed into one entry carrying the most frequent genes and DNA. TCRdb, rather than the study authors, made the V and J calls. The sample table shows 300,000 to 500,000 distinct CDR3 sequences, and around 21% are seen once. Of the sample, around 20% is held by the ten largest clones.

In the case of this clonotype: No antigen is known for it. No base quality information exists; no much larger clone differs at one position.

Sample: peripheral blood mononuclear cells (PBMCs), taken when the disease was refractory, from a patient treated with antithyroid drugs. The sequence derives from a female donor with Graves disease.

The nucleotide sequence reads as follows: TGTGCCAGCAGCTTGATGAATGGTTACGAGCAGTACTTC. It translates as CASSLMNGYEQYF. The chain is encoded by TRBV7-9 joined to TRBJ2-7; no D gene can be assigned with confidence. V is reduced by 3 bases and J by 4 bases, leaving a spacing of 10 bases between them. From a lookup of the germline V gene (reference sequence), CDR1 and CDR2 are SEHNR and FQNEAQ. Measured from the cysteine to the phenylalanine, the CDR3 is 13 residues long. Here the CDR3 DNA is all that survives: 39 bases in frame from base 1.